The 31 T cell receptor beta chains below were found in one sample sequenced in a study of OX40 agonist ivuxolimab in advanced cancers. The protocol used for the library was the immunoSEQ multiplex PCR assay. In its TCRdb copy, this immuneACCESS table keeps in-frame sequences only and misses some clones. Where compared with another copy, unresolved V genes explain less than half of these, and the others have no known cause. Across this sample there are more than 4,500 clones, with about 67% seen only once. The leading ten clones occupy roughly 69% of the sample. This sample comprised CD4+ or CD8+ T cells sorted from blood, obtained in a trial of the OX40 agonist ivuxolimab. The receptors stem from an adult with an advanced solid tumor such as melanoma, head and neck, liver or kidney cancer.

This clone is a singleton in its sample. The chain joins TRBV13 to TRBJ2-5; D remains unclear. The ends were cut back, 5 bases at V and 4 bases at J, with 17 bases in the middle. The CDR3 spans 15 residues. Per germline, CDR1 PRHDT and CDR2 FYEKMQ (reference sequence). CDR3 amino acids: CASSQGVGGRETQYF. CDR3 in DNA: TGTGCCAGCAGCCAAGGCGTTGGCGGTCGAGAGACCCAGTACTTC.

The rearrangement links TRBV5-1 to TRBJ2-7; D may correspond to TRBD1 or TRBD2 (6 bases each). V lost 0 bases to trimming and J lost 4 bases, with 8 bases between them. Germline V lookup: CDR1 SGHRS, CDR2 YFSETQ. CDR3 length: 13 amino acids. CDR3 amino acids: CASSLEGGYEQYF. The CDR3 DNA reads as TGCGCCAGCAGCTTGGAGGGGGGTTACGAGCAGTACTTC. Filled out from reference TRBV5-1 and TRBJ2-7, the complete variable domain reads KAGVTQTPRYLIKTRGQQVTLSCSPISGHRSVSWYQQTPGQGLQFLFEYFSETQRNKGNFPGRFSGRQFSNSRSEMNVSTLELGDSALYLCASSLEGGYEQYFGPGTRLTVT.

This clone was detected a few times. V usage is TRBV7-6 and J usage is TRBJ2-7, with D perhaps TRBD2 (6 bases). The CDR3 spans 16 residues. Germline assignment: CDR1 SGHVS and CDR2 FNYEAQ. V was cut by 1 base and J by 0 bases, with 13 bases left in between. Written as DNA, the CDR3 is TGTGCCAGCAGCTTAGGGAGCGGGCAGAACTCCTACGAGCAGTACTTC. Translating it yields CASSLGSGQNSYEQYF.

The V call is TRBV6-5, the J call TRBJ2-7; D is uncertain. Trimming left V 2 bases short and J 2 bases short, with 16 bases between. The germline V gene encodes CDR1 MNHEY and CDR2 SVGAGI. The CDR3 sequence is 16 residues long. CDR3 DNA sequence: TGTGCCAGCAGTTACGGCGGTAGAGGAGAGACCTACGAGCAGTACTTC. It yields the protein CASSYGGRGETYEQYF.

This clone was counted once. The chain employs TRBV7-9 and TRBJ2-1, with D possibly called TRBD1 or TRBD2 (5 bases each). The germline V gene encodes CDR1 SEHNR and CDR2 FQNEAQ (reference sequence). With 5 bases removed from V and 6 bases from J, the gap between germline ends came to 14 bases. The CDR3 runs 14 residues. The CDR3 here is CASSRPGTLNEQFF. CDR3 bases: TGTGCCAGCAGCCGGCCGGGGACGCTCAATGAGCAGTTCTTC.

This chain joins TRBV7-9 and TRBJ2-7, with 9 bases aligning to TRBD1. This CDR3 contains 13 residues. CDR1 is SEHNR, CDR2 FQNEAQ, per germline (reference sequence). Trimming at V came to 5 bases and at J to 4 bases, leaving 3 bases not matched to a gene. CDR3 bases: TGTGCCAGCAGCATGGACAGGGGTTACGAGCAGTACTTC. Translated: CASSMDRGYEQYF.

V usage is TRBV7-9 and J usage is TRBJ2-5, with TRBD1 as a possible D gene (6 bases). The CDR3 spans 15 residues. V was pared by 3 bases and J by 4 bases, with 15 bases between. Looked up from germline, CDR1 is SEHNR and CDR2 is FQNEAQ (reference sequence). The CDR3 reads CASSFTTGMGETQYF. In DNA form, the CDR3 reads TGTGCCAGCAGCTTTACGACAGGAATGGGAGAGACCCAGTACTTC. Together with reference TRBV7-9 and TRBJ2-5, the CDR3 gives the full variable domain: DTGVSQNPRHKITKRGQNVTFRCDPISEHNRLYWYRQTLGQGPEFLTYFQNEAQLEKSRLLSDRFSAERPKGSFSTLEIQRTEQGDSAMYLCASSFTTGMGETQYFGPGTRLLVL.

This sequence joins TRBV10-3 and TRBJ2-5; TRBD2 might be the D (6 bases). The germline V and J ends were trimmed by 10 bases and 5 bases, with 14 bases remaining between them. From germline, CDR1 is ENHRY and CDR2 SYGVKD. The CDR3 is 12 amino acids. CDR3: CATWGGGETQYF. The CDR3 nucleotides read TGTGCCACCTGGGGTGGGGGGGAGACCCAGTACTTC.

The V gene is TRBV7-3, the J gene TRBJ2-6; D may be TRBD2 (5 bases). There are 22 residues in the CDR3. Germline CDR1 is SGHTA and CDR2 is FQGTGA. Trimming removed 0 bases at V and 1 base at J, with 25 bases between. In DNA form, the CDR3 reads TGTGCCAGCAGCTTAACGCCTTGGATAGAGGGCTACCACTCTTCTGGGGCCAACGTCCTGACTTTC. This translates into CASSLTPWIEGYHSSGANVLTF.

The J gene is TRBJ2-7, the V gene TRBV28; 7 bases map to TRBD2. J gave up 0 bases and V 4 bases, and 3 bases lay outside the gene matches. Germline loops: CDR1 MDHEN, CDR2 SYDVKM. The CDR3 covers 14 residues. The CDR3 DNA sequence: TGTGCCAGCAGTTCCGGGACTAACTCCTACGAGCAGTACTTC. Its translation is CASSSGTNSYEQYF.

The CDR3 reads CASRPRGPETQYF. The CDR3 region has the DNA TGTGCCAGCAGACCAAGGGGGCCGGAGACCCAGTACTTC. This chain uses TRBV28 with TRBJ2-5; 7 bases map to TRBD1. With 6 bases clipped from V and 5 bases from J, the junction kept 6 bases outside the gene matches. The germline CDR1 and CDR2 sequences are MDHEN and SYDVKM. CDR3 length equals 13 residues. Full variable domain (remainder filled in from reference TRBV28 and TRBJ2-5): DVKVTQSSRYLVKRTGEKVFLECVQDMDHENMFWYRQDPGLGLRLIYFSYDVKMKEKGDIPEGYSVSREKKERFSLILESASTNQTSMYLCASRPRGPETQYFGPGTRLLVL.

V is TRBV2 and J is TRBJ2-3; 10 nucleotides agree with TRBD2. The V gene's germline CDR1 is SNHLY and CDR2 FYNNEI. The CDR3 is made up of 16 amino acids. V lost 4 bases and J lost 6; bases outside the gene matches: 10. CDR3 sequence (DNA): TGTGCCAGCAGTGTAGGGACTAGCGTTTTAGTGGATACGCAGTATTTT. Translating it yields CASSVGTSVLVDTQYF.

The J gene is TRBJ1-5, the V gene TRBV6-4, with unresolved D. This CDR3 is 13 amino acids long. Germline V gene lookup returns CDR1 MRHNA and CDR2 SNTAGT. V gave up 3 bases and J gave up 11 bases, with 14 bases separating them. CDR3 region: CASSEAPHGAQHF. The CDR3 region has the DNA TGTGCCAGCAGTGAAGCCCCCCATGGAGCCCAGCATTTT.

The V and J genes are TRBV19 and TRBJ1-6, with 8 bases that match TRBD1. The junction had 10 bases not matched to a gene; V was cut back by 3 bases and J by 0 bases. The V gene's germline CDR1 is LNHDA and CDR2 SQIVND (reference sequence). The CDR3 is 19 amino acids. The CDR3 sequence: CASSMPEYRGSSYNSPLHF. In DNA form, the CDR3 reads TGTGCCAGTAGTATGCCCGAGTACAGGGGGAGCTCCTATAATTCACCCCTCCACTTT.

The chain is built from TRBV11-1 and TRBJ2-3; D is undetermined. Germline CDR1 reads SGHAT; CDR2 reads FQDESV (reference sequence). V was cut by 5 bases and J by 4 bases, with 7 bases left in between. The CDR3 loop spans 12 amino acids. CDR3 DNA sequence: TGTGCCAGCAGCCATATGGCAGATACGCAGTATTTT. Its protein product is CASSHMADTQYF.

J is TRBJ2-4 and V is TRBV9; D unclear. This CDR3 has 13 residues. Looked up from germline, CDR1 is SGDLS and CDR2 is YYNGEE. V lost 0 bases and J 3 bases, leaving 4 bases between the germline ends. CDR3 protein: CASSVGGKNIQYF. Written as DNA, the CDR3 is TGTGCCAGCAGCGTAGGGGGCAAAAACATTCAGTACTTC.

This clone was picked up a small number of times. J is TRBJ1-1 and V is TRBV19, with D maybe TRBD1 (6 bases). The CDR3 contains 14 residues. Per germline, CDR1 LNHDA and CDR2 SQIVND (reference sequence). Trimming took 5 bases from V and 0 from J, leaving 10 bases between them. This CDR3 reads CASSPQGLNTEAFF. DNA for the CDR3: TGTGCCAGTAGTCCCCAGGGGCTGAACACTGAAGCTTTCTTT.

The chain's CDR3 is CASSGAASTDTQYF. Here the CDR3 DNA reads TGCGCCAGCAGCGGGGCGGCTAGCACAGATACGCAGTATTTT. The J gene is TRBJ2-3, the V gene TRBV5-1, with D perhaps matching TRBD1 (5 bases). The germline gives CDR1 SGHRS, CDR2 YFSETQ. Trimming pared 4 bases from V and 0 bases from J, leaving 9 bases between. CDR3 length: 14 amino acids.

This clone occurred a few times. The V and J genes are TRBV6-5 and TRBJ1-2; D not resolved. Germline CDR1 is MNHEY and CDR2 is SVGAGI. The CDR3 has 13 residues. Trimming cost V 2 bases and J 6 bases, with 10 bases left between them. CDR3 region: CASSYRAVDGYTF. DNA of the CDR3: TGTGCCAGCAGTTACAGGGCAGTGGATGGCTACACCTTC.

This chain joins TRBV19 and TRBJ1-2, with D perhaps matching TRBD1 (5 bases). Trimming shortened V by 6 bases and J by 4 bases, and 12 bases separated the two germline ends. Germline values: CDR1 LNHDA, CDR2 SQIVND (reference sequence). The CDR3 extends over 13 amino acids. The CDR3 reads CASSTQGPYGYTF. The CDR3 DNA sequence: TGTGCCAGTAGCACCCAGGGACCCTATGGCTACACCTTC.

The V and J genes are TRBV28 and TRBJ2-7, with 8 bases aligning to TRBD1. In germline, CDR1 is MDHEN, CDR2 SYDVKM. The CDR3 totals 13 residues. The V and J ends lost 2 bases and 4 bases, in that order; junction bases with no gene match: 1. The CDR3 DNA reads TGTGCCAGCAGTTTACAGGGGGCGTACGAGCAGTACTTC. As protein: CASSLQGAYEQYF.

Concerning this clone itself: The same CDR3 arises from other DNA sequences in this sample as well. This chain joins TRBV7-3 and TRBJ1-1, with 10 bases identical to TRBD1. Unmatched junction bases numbered 1, after V lost 3 bases and J lost 0 bases. The germline gives CDR1 SGHTA, CDR2 FQGTGA. The CDR3 spans 15 residues. The CDR3 sequence is CASSLTGGLNTEAFF. The CDR3 DNA sequence: TGTGCCAGCAGCTTGACAGGGGGCTTGAACACTGAAGCTTTCTTT.

V usage is TRBV9 and J usage is TRBJ2-7; D may be TRBD1 or TRBD2 (5 bases each). The CDR3 covers 12 residues. V was cut by 4 bases and J by 12 bases, with 17 bases left in between. Looked up from germline, CDR1 is SGDLS and CDR2 is YYNGEE. In DNA form, the CDR3 reads TGTGCCAGCAGCTCCCTGAACGGGGCGATGTACTTC. It codes for CASSSLNGAMYF.

J is TRBJ1-2 and V is TRBV5-1, with a tentative D call TRBD1 (6 bases). Trimming removed 4 bases at V and 4 bases at J, with 14 bases between. This CDR3 contains 14 residues. Germline-derived CDR1 and CDR2 are SGHRS and YFSETQ. CDR3 loop: CASSREETGYGYTF. CDR3 DNA sequence: TGCGCCAGCAGCCGCGAAGAGACAGGCTATGGCTACACCTTC.

Worth noting for this clone: At one of its ends the junction is not consistent with the germline gene, which may arise from a read error. The chain combines TRBV27 with TRBJ2-7; D gene uncertain. The CDR3 sequence is 12 residues long. The germline V gene has CDR1 MNHEY and CDR2 SMNVEV (reference sequence). The CDR3 is CASSYPSDEQYF. The CDR3 DNA reads TGTGCCAGCAGTTACCCCTCCGACGAGCAGTACTTC.

In its sample, this clone was seen once. The rearrangement links TRBV9 to TRBJ2-2; D may be TRBD2 (6 bases). The germline gives CDR1 SGDLS, CDR2 YYNGEE. The CDR3 spans 18 residues. V gave up 2 bases and J gave up 1 base, with 18 bases separating them. The CDR3 DNA sequence: TGTGCCAGCAGCGTCCAGCTTTTGGAGGGGAGGAACACCGGGGAGCTGTTTTTT. It specifies CASSVQLLEGRNTGELFF.

This clone has just a few counts. The CDR3 nucleotides are TGTGCCAGCAGCTTGGGCGCAGGGTCCTACGAGCAGTACTTC. Translating it yields CASSLGAGSYEQYF. The J gene is TRBJ2-7, the V gene TRBV5-6; D might be TRBD1 (5 bases). The CDR3 spans 14 residues. Germline V gene sequence: CDR1 SGHDT, CDR2 YYEEEE. The V end was cut by 0 bases, the J end by 1 base, with 8 bases between. Full variable domain (missing parts from reference TRBV5-6 and TRBJ2-7): DAGVTQSPTHLIKTRGQQVTLRCSPKSGHDTVSWYQQALGQGPQFIFQYYEEEERQRGNFPDRFSGHQFPNYSSELNVNALLLGDSALYLCASSLGAGSYEQYFGPGTRLTVT.

This rearrangement joins TRBV5-1 to TRBJ2-5; 9 nucleotides line up with TRBD2. The CDR3 sequence is 14 residues long. J was trimmed by 5 bases and V by 4 bases; bases with no gene match: 6. Germline V lookup: CDR1 SGHRS, CDR2 YFSETQ. The CDR3 is CASSPLAGEETQYF. CDR3 sequence (DNA): TGCGCCAGCAGCCCATTAGCGGGGGAGGAGACCCAGTACTTC.

This clone was detected only once. This likely traces to a read error, being one base from a far larger clone. The rearrangement joins TRBV11-1 to TRBJ1-2; 7 nucleotides line up with TRBD1. Germline V gene sequence: CDR1 SGHAT, CDR2 FQDESV (reference sequence). CDR3 length: 14 amino acids. The trim removed 1 base at V and 5 bases at J, leaving 4 bases unmatched. The DNA of the CDR3 is TGTGCCAGCAGCTTAGGAGGGGGCGAATATGGCTACACCTTC. This codes for CASSLGGGEYGYTF. The complete variable domain, with remaining parts taken from reference TRBV11-1 and TRBJ1-2, reads EAEVAQSPRYKITEKSQAVAFWCDPISGHATLYWYRQILGQGPELLVQFQDESVVDDSQLPKDRFSAERLKGVDSTLKIQPAELGDSAMYLCASSLGGGEYGYTFGSGTRLTVV.

The chain recombines TRBV10-3 with TRBJ1-1, with 8 bases that match TRBD1. V lost 10 bases and J lost 1; bases outside the gene matches: 2. Per germline, CDR1 ENHRY and CDR2 SYGVKD. This CDR3 contains 12 residues. CDR3 nucleotides: TGTGCCACCGGACAGGGGAACACTGAAGCTTTCTTT. Translation gives CATGQGNTEAFF.

This clone was seen just once. The same CDR3 is also encoded by other DNA sequences in this sample. The chain recombines TRBV5-1 with TRBJ2-5; 9 nucleotides agree with TRBD1. This CDR3 is built from 15 residues. Trimming cost V 0 bases and J 2 bases; bases outside gene matches: 2. CDR1 is SGHRS, CDR2 YFSETQ, per germline. The CDR3 DNA sequence: TGCGCCAGCAGCTTGGGACAGGGGGGGCAAGAGACCCAGTACTTC. Amino acids: CASSLGQGGQETQYF. Drawing the rest from reference TRBV5-1 and TRBJ2-5, the complete variable domain is KAGVTQTPRYLIKTRGQQVTLSCSPISGHRSVSWYQQTPGQGLQFLFEYFSETQRNKGNFPGRFSGRQFSNSRSEMNVSTLELGDSALYLCASSLGQGGQETQYFGPGTRLLVL.